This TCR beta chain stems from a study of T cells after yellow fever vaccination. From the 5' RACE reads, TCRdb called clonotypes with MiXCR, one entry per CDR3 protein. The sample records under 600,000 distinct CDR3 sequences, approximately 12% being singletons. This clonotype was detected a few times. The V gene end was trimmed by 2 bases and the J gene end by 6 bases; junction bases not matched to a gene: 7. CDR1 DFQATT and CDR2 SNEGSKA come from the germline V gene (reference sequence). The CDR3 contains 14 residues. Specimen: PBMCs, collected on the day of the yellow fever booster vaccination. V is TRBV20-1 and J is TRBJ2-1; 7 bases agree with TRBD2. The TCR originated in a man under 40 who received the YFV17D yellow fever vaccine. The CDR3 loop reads CSARRLAYVNEQFF. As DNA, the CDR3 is TGCAGTGCTAGAAGACTAGCCTACGTCAATGAGCAGTTCTTC.